This entry concerns a single T cell receptor (beta chain). The data originate from a study of blood T cell repertoires in COVID-19. The table came from immunoSEQ multiplex PCR; TCRdb's copy has only in-frame clones and leaves some out. There are 60,000 to 95,000 clones in the sample; about nine tenths occur only once, and 16% lies in the top ten. The ends were cut back, 1 base at V and 5 bases at J, with 20 bases in the middle. This CDR3 region has 17 residues. Germline CDR1 LGHNA, CDR2 YSLEER. The chain links TRBV4-3 to TRBJ2-5; D may be TRBD2 (7 bases). Sequences were obtained from peripheral blood. This clonotype originated in a woman older than 75 with active or convalescent COVID-19. The DNA of the CDR3 is TGCGCCAGCAGCCAAGCACACACGGGGGGCACCCGGGAGACCCAGTACTTC. Amino acids: CASSQAHTGGTRETQYF.